The source of this T cell receptor beta chain is a study of CD8 T cells in Susac syndrome. Overall study findings and caveats: An acknowledgment was made by the study that its TCR sequencing and HLA analysis involved relatively few individuals.

It was negative isolation that provided the CD8+ and CD4+ T cells, whereas TEMRA cells were enriched by FACS. RNA was extracted with the RNeasy kit, and a quantity of roughly 0.45 to 1 ug was reverse transcribed using random hexamers. In TCRdb, the immunoSEQ multiplex PCR reads were re-called with MiXCR into one record per CDR3 protein. In the table there are 150,000 to 200,000 distinct CDR3 sequences, 90% to 96% of which are singletons. Concerning this clonotype: The antigen is unknown. A much larger clone sits a single nucleotide away, making a read error possible.

Sequenced: CD4+ T cells from PBMCs. The clonotype comes from a human donor with Susac syndrome.

CDR3 sequence reads: CASSFYGANVLTF. CDR3 bases: TGTGCCAGCAGCTTCTATGGGGCCAACGTCCTGACTTTC. The J gene is TRBJ2-6, the V gene TRBV11-2; D gene ambiguous. Germline CDR1 reads SGHAT; CDR2 reads FQNNGV. V was pared by 3 bases and J by 3 bases, with 3 bases between. CDR3 length: 13 residues.